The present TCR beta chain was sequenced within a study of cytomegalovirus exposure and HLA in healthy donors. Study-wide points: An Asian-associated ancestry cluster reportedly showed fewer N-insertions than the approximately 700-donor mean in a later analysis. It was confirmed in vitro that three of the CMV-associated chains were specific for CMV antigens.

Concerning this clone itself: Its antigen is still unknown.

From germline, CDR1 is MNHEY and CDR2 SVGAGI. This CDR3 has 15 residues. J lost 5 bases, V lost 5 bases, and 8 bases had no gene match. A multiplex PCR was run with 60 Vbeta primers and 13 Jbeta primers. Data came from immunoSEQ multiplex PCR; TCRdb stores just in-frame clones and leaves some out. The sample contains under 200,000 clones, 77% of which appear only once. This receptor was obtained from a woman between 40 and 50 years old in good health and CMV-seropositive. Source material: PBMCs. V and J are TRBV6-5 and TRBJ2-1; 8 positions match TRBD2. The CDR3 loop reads CASSVTGLGNNEQFF. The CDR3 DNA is TGTGCCAGCAGTGTAACGGGACTAGGTAACAATGAGCAGTTCTTC.